This is a list of T cell receptor beta chains from one sample in a study of blood T cells in healthy people across ages. TCRdb re-called the 5' RACE reads with MiXCR, one entry per CDR3 protein. The sample includes hundreds of thousands of distinct CDR3 sequences, approximately 21% of them seen just once. The sequencing input was blood. All receptors derive from a man aged 70-80 years in good health. The conserved cysteine and the conserved F or W are not part of the CDR3 here. A clone size is listed for some rows: how often the clone was seen (once, few, many), or a class if it is expanded.

TRBJ2-5 - TRBV6-2/TRBV6-3 ASSYRSGEAETQY
TRBJ2-5 few TRBV20-1 SARQGGEQY
TRBJ2-3 few TRBV15 ATSRDPQGIDTQY
TRBJ2-4 - TRBV20-1 SAREKNIQY
TRBJ2-6 few TRBV5-1 ASSLSEGTGANVLT
- - TRBV7-9 ASSEDAHEQY
TRBJ2-7 - TRBV29-1 SVLALKTGAYEQY
- - TRBV20-1 SAGDLRQGRQEQY
TRBJ1-4 - TRBV6-1 ASNPSDGKLF
TRBJ2-5 - TRBV29-1 SVEQGQETQY
TRBJ1-6 - TRBV20-1 SARQQGYNSPLH
TRBJ2-7 - TRBV7-2 ASSLAGQEKQY
TRBJ2-1 - TRBV18 ASSPERDEEQF
- few TRBV14 ASSQDLATSYEQY
TRBJ2-2 - TRBV20-1 SAGTSGNTGELF
- few TRBV5-1 ASSLSATNEQF
TRBJ2-1 few TRBV21-1 ASSNLVEQF
TRBJ2-3 - TRBV12-3/TRBV12-4 ASSPTGLAGGLTDTQY
TRBJ1-2 - TRBV3-1 ASSLSGEGRGYT
TRBJ2-5 once TRBV7-9 ASSKQGTQY
TRBJ2-1 - TRBV7-2 ASSAFREGGLYNEQF
TRBJ2-1 few TRBV20-1 SARDFGASGRANNEQF
TRBJ2-7 few TRBV20-1 SAREGLAPLYEQY
TRBJ2-7 many TRBV7-8 ASSPWDRDYEQY
TRBJ2-3 - TRBV12-3/TRBV12-4 ASSLRDRVLSDTQY
TRBJ2-7 few TRBV5-1 ASSLEIAGGPEQY
- - TRBV11-2 ASSWTGGDEQY
TRBJ2-5 many TRBV7-2 ASSPRDRGGETQY
TRBJ1-1 - TRBV10-3 AISGTENTEAF
TRBJ2-3 - TRBV5-1 ASSGGGRATDTQY
TRBJ2-7 few TRBV29-1 SVVGLNYEQY
TRBJ2-1 - TRBV15 ATSRDLKVPTSRFNEQF
- few TRBV5-1 ASSSPRDSISYEQY
TRBJ1-1 - TRBV6-5 ASSYFDGTDRRNTEAF
TRBJ2-1 few TRBV5-1 ASSRDLAGYNEQF
TRBJ2-5 - TRBV9 ASSVHPQNQETQY
TRBJ2-4 - TRBV9 ASSPRQKDIQY
TRBJ2-3 - TRBV28 ASSPLGAGGSDTQY
TRBJ1-1 many TRBV7-9 ASSSANTEAF
TRBJ2-7 many TRBV9 ASSPGEGSYEQY
TRBJ2-3 - TRBV7-9 ASSSARQPDTDTQY
TRBJ1-4 many TRBV19 ASRTGGFEKLF
TRBJ1-5 few TRBV12-3/TRBV12-4 ASSLSTGVQPQH
TRBJ1-1 - TRBV20-1 SARDTSRNTEAF
TRBJ2-5 - TRBV6-5 ASSAGLLLQETQY
TRBJ2-1 few TRBV3-1 ASSHNLLAPY
TRBJ2-3 - TRBV9 ASSVEGAGVADTQY
TRBJ2-7 few TRBV6-6 ASSYAGSEQY
TRBJ1-5 - TRBV18 ASSPQGSWDQPQH
TRBJ2-7 few TRBV12-3/TRBV12-4 ASRVGTTYEQY
TRBJ1-3 - TRBV5-6 ASSLYGVNSGNTIY
TRBJ1-1 - TRBV5-1 ASSLALRTTGDTEAF
TRBJ2-7 - TRBV19 ASSKRGGAYEQY
TRBJ2-5 many TRBV5-5 ASSLGLVETQY
- - TRBV6-2/TRBV6-3 ASSYPSEGQF
TRBJ1-4 - TRBV15 ATSRGDRRNEKLF
TRBJ2-7 few TRBV29-1 SVEDQGGYEQY